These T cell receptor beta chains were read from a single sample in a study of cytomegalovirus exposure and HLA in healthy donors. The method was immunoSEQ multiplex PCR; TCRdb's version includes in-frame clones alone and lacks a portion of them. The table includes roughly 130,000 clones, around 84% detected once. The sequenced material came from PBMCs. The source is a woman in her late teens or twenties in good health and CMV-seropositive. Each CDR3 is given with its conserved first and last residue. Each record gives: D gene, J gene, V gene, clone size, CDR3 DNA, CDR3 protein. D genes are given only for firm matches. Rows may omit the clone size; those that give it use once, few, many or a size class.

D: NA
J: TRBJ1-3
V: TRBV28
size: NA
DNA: TGTGCCAGCAGTTTCGCCCAGGGAAACACCATATATTTT
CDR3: CASSFAQGNTIYF

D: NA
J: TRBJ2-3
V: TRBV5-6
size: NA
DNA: TGTGCCAGCAGAGGTACAGTAAGCACAGATACGCAGTATTTT
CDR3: CASRGTVSTDTQYF

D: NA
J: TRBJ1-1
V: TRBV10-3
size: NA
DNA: TGTGCCATCAGTGGGGGGCGCGGGCATGAGAGATTGAACACTGAAGCTTTCTTT
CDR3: CAISGGRGHERLNTEAFF

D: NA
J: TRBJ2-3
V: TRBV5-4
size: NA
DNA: TGTGCCAGCAGCTTGACTAGCACCACAGATACGCAGTATTTT
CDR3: CASSLTSTTDTQYF

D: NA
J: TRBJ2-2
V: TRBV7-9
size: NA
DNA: TGTGCCAGCACCCCTCGGGGACACCGCCTAATTAGGAACACCGGGGAGCTGTTTTTT
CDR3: CASTPRGHRLIRNTGELFF

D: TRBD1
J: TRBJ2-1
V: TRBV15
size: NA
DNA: TGTGCCACCAGCAGAGATGCACAGGGGGCCAATGAGCAGTTCTTC
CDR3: CATSRDAQGANEQFF

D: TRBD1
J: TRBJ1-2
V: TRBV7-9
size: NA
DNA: TGTGCCAGCTCGACAGGGAAATTAGGCTACACCTTC
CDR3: CASSTGKLGYTF

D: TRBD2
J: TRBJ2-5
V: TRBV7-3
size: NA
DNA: TGTGCCAGCAGCCAAGGGATAGAGGCGGGAGAGCAGTACTTC
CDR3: CASSQGIEAGEQYF

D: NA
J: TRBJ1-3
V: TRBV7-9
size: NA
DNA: TGTGCCAGCAGCCCTGCGTCCTCGAACTCTGGAAACACCATATATTTT
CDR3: CASSPASSNSGNTIYF

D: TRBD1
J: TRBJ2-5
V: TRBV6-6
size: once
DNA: TGTGCCAGCAGTTACTCGAGTGACAGGGGGAAAGAGACCCAGTACTTC
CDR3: CASSYSSDRGKETQYF

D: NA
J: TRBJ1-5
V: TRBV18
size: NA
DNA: TGTGCCAGCTCACCCACCGACAGAAATCAGCCCCAGCATTTT
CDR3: CASSPTDRNQPQHF

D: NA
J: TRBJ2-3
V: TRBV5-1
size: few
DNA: TGCGCCAGCAGCCGGACTACAGATACGCAGTATTTT
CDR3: CASSRTTDTQYF

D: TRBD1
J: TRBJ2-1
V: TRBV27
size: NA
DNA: TGTGCCAGCAGTTTCGACAGGGAAATACTGAATGAGCAGTTCTTC
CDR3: CASSFDREILNEQFF

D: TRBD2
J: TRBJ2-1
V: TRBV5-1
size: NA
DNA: TGCGCCAGCAGCTTTCGATCAGGACTAGCGGGGGGGACTTACAATGAGCAGTTCTTC
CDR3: CASSFRSGLAGGTYNEQFF

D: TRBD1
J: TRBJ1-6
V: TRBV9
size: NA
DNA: TGTGCCAGCAGCTCGAGACAGGGGGCCTATAATTCACCCCTCCACTTT
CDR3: CASSSRQGAYNSPLHF

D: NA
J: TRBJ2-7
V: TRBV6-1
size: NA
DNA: TGTGCCAGCAGTGAAGGAATACTTTACTCCTACGAGCAGTACTTC
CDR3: CASSEGILYSYEQYF

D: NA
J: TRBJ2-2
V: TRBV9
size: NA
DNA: TGTGCCAGCAGCCCGGGGACATACGGGGAGCTGTTTTTT
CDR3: CASSPGTYGELFF

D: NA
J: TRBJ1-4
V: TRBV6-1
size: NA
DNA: TGTGCCAGCAACTCCGGGGGGGAAGCTAATGAAAAACTGTTTTTT
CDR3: CASNSGGEANEKLFF

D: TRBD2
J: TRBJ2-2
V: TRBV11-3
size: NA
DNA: TGTGCCAGCAGCATTAGCGGGGCCAACACCGGGGAGCTGTTTTTT
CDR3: CASSISGANTGELFF

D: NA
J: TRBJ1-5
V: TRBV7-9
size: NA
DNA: TGTGCCAGCAGCTTAGTGGCGGGCAATCAGCCCCAGCATTTT
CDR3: CASSLVAGNQPQHF

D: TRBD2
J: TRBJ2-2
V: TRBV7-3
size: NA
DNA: TGTGCCAGCAGCTTAATCGGGGAGGGCGGGGAGCTGTTTTTT
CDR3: CASSLIGEGGELFF

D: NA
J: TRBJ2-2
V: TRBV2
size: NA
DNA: TGTGCCAGCAGTCTCACCGGGGAGCTGTTTTTT
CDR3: CASSLTGELFF